This is a list of T cell receptor beta chains from one sample in a study of human T cells and chemical hapten exposure. Each CDR3 protein is one row after TCRdb ran MiXCR on the RACE reads. The sample has around 100,000 distinct CDR3 sequences, over 10% seen once. The source material was whole blood, sampled in connection with sensitization to the hapten diphenylcyclopropenone (DPC). Receptors originate from a woman in her thirties or forties with alopecia areata. Some clones in this sample may be carry-over from other donors' samples. Each CDR3 is given with its conserved first and last residue. The D gene is left open where the match is weak. Clone sizes are given selectively: once, few, many, or a class where the clone is expanded.

d_gene | j_gene | abundance | len | v_gene | CDR3aa | CDR3nt
. | TRBJ2-7 | many | 13 | TRBV4-3 | CASSQEKGYEQYF | TGCGCCAGCAGCCAAGAAAAGGGGTACGAGCAGTACTTC
. | TRBJ2-1 | . | 15 | TRBV2 | CASSVATLGGNEQFF | TGTGCCAGCAGTGTAGCTACACTCGGGGGCAATGAGCAGTTCTTC
. | TRBJ2-5 | few | 14 | TRBV5-1 | CASSPTAPQETQYF | TGCGCCAGCAGCCCGACAGCTCCCCAAGAGACCCAGTACTTC
TRBD2 | TRBJ2-2 | many | 16 | TRBV5-4 | CASSLGLGLATGELFF | TGTGCCAGCAGCTTGGGATTGGGACTAGCGACCGGGGAGCTGTTTTTT
. | TRBJ2-2 | . | 14 | TRBV7-2 | CASSPRRKTGELFF | TGTGCCAGCAGCCCTCGGAGGAAGACCGGGGAGCTGTTTTTT
. | TRBJ2-5 | many | 14 | TRBV28 | CASSLGTALETQYF | TGTGCCAGCAGTTTAGGAACAGCCTTAGAGACCCAGTACTTC
. | TRBJ2-7 | few | 14 | TRBV3-1 | CASSQDWQGYEQYF | TGTGCCAGCAGCCAAGATTGGCAGGGCTACGAGCAGTACTTC
. | TRBJ2-7 | few | 11 | TRBV11-1 | CASSPGDEQYF | TGTGCCAGCAGCCCCGGCGACGAGCAGTACTTC
. | TRBJ1-5 | many | 14 | TRBV7-8 | CASSLVGRNQPQHF | TGTGCCAGCAGCTTGGTCGGCCGTAATCAGCCCCAGCATTTT
. | TRBJ2-2 | many | 14 | TRBV19 | CASHTGLDTGELFF | TGTGCCAGCCACACAGGGCTGGACACCGGGGAGCTGTTTTTT
. | TRBJ1-4 | few | 16 | TRBV3-1 | CASSQDFGVTNEKLFF | TGTGCCAGCAGCCAAGATTTTGGGGTAACTAATGAAAAACTGTTTTTT
TRBD2 | TRBJ2-1 | . | 14 | TRBV29-1 | CSARTSGGGNEQFF | TGCAGCGCCCGGACTAGCGGGGGAGGAAATGAGCAGTTCTTC
TRBD2 | TRBJ2-1 | many | 17 | TRBV7-2 | CASSPGTSGSLDSEQFF | TGTGCCAGCAGCCCGGGGACTAGCGGGAGTCTAGATAGTGAGCAGTTCTTC
. | TRBJ1-3 | many | 16 | TRBV6-6 | CASSYVRVLSGNTIYF | TGTGCCAGCAGTTACGTAAGGGTTCTTTCTGGAAACACCATATATTTT
TRBD1 | TRBJ2-3 | many | 15 | TRBV28 | CASSLDRVRTDTQYF | TGTGCCAGCAGCCTAGACAGGGTACGCACAGATACGCAGTATTTT
. | TRBJ2-1 | many | 15 | TRBV29-1 | CSVETGTSAPDEQFF | TGCAGCGTTGAAACCGGGACATCAGCTCCCGATGAGCAGTTCTTC
. | TRBJ2-3 | . | 12 | TRBV20-1 | CSARLTEDTQYF | TGCAGTGCTAGATTAACGGAAGATACGCAGTATTTT
. | TRBJ2-2 | many | 16 | TRBV5-1 | CASSLRDGDRGGELFF | TGCGCCAGCAGCCTACGGGACGGCGACAGAGGCGGGGAGCTGTTTTTT
. | TRBJ2-5 | many | 16 | TRBV19 | CASGKDASLRGETQYF | TGTGCCAGTGGAAAGGATGCTTCCCTCCGGGGAGAGACCCAGTACTTC
TRBD1 | TRBJ2-4 | . | 14 | TRBV28 | CASTHRTGASIQYF | TGTGCCAGCACCCATCGGACAGGGGCGAGCATTCAGTACTTC
. | TRBJ2-7 | . | 15 | TRBV20-1 | CSASSGRASPYEQYF | TGCAGTGCTAGTTCGGGGCGGGCGAGCCCCTACGAGCAGTACTTC
TRBD1 | TRBJ1-1 | many | 14 | TRBV19 | CASRLQGAGTEAFF | TGTGCCAGTAGATTACAGGGGGCGGGAACTGAAGCTTTCTTT
. | TRBJ2-7 | once | 13 | TRBV7-2 | CASSPRTAYEQYF | TGTGCCAGCAGCCCCCGGACAGCCTACGAGCAGTACTTC
. | TRBJ1-3 | . | 15 | TRBV5-6 | CASSLTVPSGNTIYF | TGTGCCAGCAGCTTGACAGTTCCCTCTGGAAACACCATATATTTT
. | TRBJ1-1 | few | 17 | TRBV6-5 | CASSYTGGRFLNTEAFF | TGTGCCAGCAGTTACACCGGGGGGCGGTTTTTGAACACTGAAGCTTTCTTT
. | TRBJ2-7 | . | 14 | TRBV6-2/TRBV6-3 | CASSYLTGEQEQYF | TGTGCCAGCAGTTACTTGACGGGTGAGCAAGAGCAGTACTTC
TRBD2 | TRBJ2-5 | many | 15 | TRBV28 | CASSSHGSGKETQYF | TGTGCCAGCAGTTCGCATGGTAGCGGGAAAGAGACCCAGTACTTC
. | TRBJ1-2 | . | 13 | TRBV30 | CAWRSPGTQGYTF | TGTGCCTGGAGGTCACCGGGGACCCAGGGCTACACCTTC
TRBD2 | TRBJ2-3 | many | 19 | TRBV4-2 | CASSQLVSGIVRSTDTQYF | TGTGCCAGCAGCCAACTGGTTAGCGGGATCGTAAGAAGCACAGATACGCAGTATTTT
TRBD1 | TRBJ1-1 | many | 15 | TRBV11-2 | CASSLDRGAVTEAFF | TGTGCCAGCAGCTTGGACAGGGGTGCCGTCACTGAAGCTTTCTTT
. | TRBJ1-1 | few | 14 | TRBV15 | CATSTGRTNTEVFF | TGTGCCACCAGCACAGGACGAACGAACACTGAAGTTTTCTTT
. | TRBJ2-3 | . | 14 | TRBV20-1 | CSARDPGRTDTQYF | TGCAGTGCTAGAGATCCTGGGCGCACAGATACGCAGTATTTT
. | TRBJ2-3 | few | 12 | TRBV7-2 | CASSLDPYTQYF | TGTGCCAGCAGCTTAGACCCATATACGCAGTATTTT
. | TRBJ1-1 | few | 8 | TRBV24-1 | CATKGAFF | TGTGCCACCAAAGGAGCTTTCTTT
. | TRBJ2-3 | many | 14 | TRBV7-6 | CASSLGRSSDTQYF | TGTGCCAGCAGCTTGGGGAGGTCGTCAGATACGCAGTATTTT
TRBD1 | TRBJ1-6 | many | 15 | TRBV6-2/TRBV6-3 | CASTRRAGGLSPLHF | TGTGCCAGCACCCGGCGGGCAGGGGGCCTCTCACCCCTCCACTTT
TRBD1 | TRBJ1-5 | many | 15 | TRBV28 | CAHDRDSSGNQPQHF | TGTGCCCACGACAGGGACTCAAGTGGGAATCAGCCCCAGCATTTT
. | TRBJ2-5 | . | 14 | TRBV29-1 | CSDVGLSGGMTQYF | TGCAGCGATGTGGGACTCTCCGGTGGGATGACCCAGTACTTC
. | TRBJ2-2 | . | 12 | TRBV29-1 | CSVDTSHGELFF | TGCAGCGTTGACACTAGCCACGGGGAGCTGTTTTTT
TRBD1 | TRBJ2-7 | many | 17 | TRBV16 | CASSPLPTGGLTYEQYF | TGTGCCAGCAGCCCCCTCCCGACAGGGGGACTTACGTACGAGCAGTACTTC
TRBD1 | TRBJ1-6 | many | 16 | TRBV7-6 | CASSLGTGGTLSPLHF | TGTGCCAGCAGCTTGGGGACAGGGGGGACTCTGTCACCCCTCCACTTT
. | TRBJ1-1 | many | 11 | TRBV6-1 | CASKVGSEAFF | TGTGCCAGCAAGGTGGGATCTGAAGCTTTCTTT
. | TRBJ1-1 | few | 13 | TRBV3-1 | CASGMMGGTEAFF | TGTGCCAGCGGTATGATGGGGGGTACTGAAGCTTTCTTT
TRBD1 | TRBJ2-1 | few | 15 | TRBV5-5 | CASSRPGGSYNEQFF | TGTGCCAGCAGCCGGCCAGGGGGCTCCTACAATGAGCAGTTCTTC
TRBD2 | TRBJ2-7 | once | 18 | TRBV3-1 | CASSQDWASGASAYEQYF | TGTGCCAGCAGCCAAGATTGGGCTAGCGGGGCTTCCGCCTACGAGCAGTACTTC
TRBD2 | TRBJ2-2 | few | 19 | TRBV14 | CASSSRTSGSYANTGELFF | TGTGCCAGCAGCTCCCGGACTAGCGGGAGTTACGCGAACACCGGGGAGCTGTTTTTT
TRBD2 | TRBJ2-7 | . | 14 | TRBV20-1 | CSARASGVTYEQYF | TGCAGTGCTAGGGCCAGCGGGGTAACCTACGAGCAGTACTTC
. | TRBJ2-7 | . | 13 | TRBV29-1 | CSVVRLPAYEQYF | TGCAGCGTGGTGAGACTACCTGCCTACGAGCAGTACTTC
. | TRBJ1-3 | few | 15 | TRBV12-3/TRBV12-4 | CASSFGGAGGNTIYF | TGTGCCAGCAGTTTCGGGGGGGCCGGTGGAAACACCATATATTTT
TRBD2 | TRBJ2-7 | many | 14 | TRBV6-5 | CASSWTSGVSEQYF | TGTGCCAGCAGTTGGACTAGCGGAGTATCCGAGCAGTACTTC
TRBD1 | TRBJ2-5 | . | 12 | TRBV28 | CASGTALETQYF | TGTGCCAGCGGGACAGCACTAGAGACCCAGTACTTC
. | TRBJ1-6 | many | 14 | TRBV6-5 | CACRESSYNSPLHF | TGTGCCTGCAGAGAGAGCTCCTATAATTCACCCCTCCACTTT
. | TRBJ1-1 | . | 13 | TRBV7-2 | CASSRYRVPEAFF | TGTGCCAGCAGCCGCTACAGGGTCCCTGAAGCTTTCTTT